This T cell receptor (beta chain) was captured in a study of early T cells in non-severe SARS-CoV-2 infection. The library protocol tagged individual cDNA molecules with unique molecular identifiers. A single record per CDR3 protein comes from TCRdb applying MiXCR to the 5' RACE reads. The sample contains about 46,000 distinct CDR3 sequences, about 5.3% of which appear only once. Overall study results and limits: Anti-spike CD8 responses were favored in VDJdb matching, and private and CD4 specificities were missed.

This clonotype was seen many times. Its target is not known. Trimming removed 2 bases from V and 0 bases from J, with 5 bases in between. In germline, CDR1 is LNHDA, CDR2 SQIVND (reference sequence). The CDR3 spans 14 residues. The sequences come from whole blood, collected at baseline. The rearrangement joins TRBV19 to TRBJ1-5, with unresolved D. This TCR was recovered from an adult who was a healthcare worker with PCR-confirmed SARS-CoV-2 infection or an uninfected control (not recorded which). CDR3 loop: CASSIPGSNQPQHF. As DNA, the CDR3 is TGTGCCAGTAGTATACCCGGTAGCAATCAGCCCCAGCATTTT.